Shown below are 9 T cell receptor beta chains from a single sample sequenced in a study of technical replicates of blood from a handful of donors (dated by TCRdb to about 2017). Libraries were made using the immunoSEQ multiplex PCR assay. As stored in TCRdb, this immuneACCESS dataset retains in-frame rearrangements with V and J assigned. A fraction of the clones does not appear; measured against another copy, unresolved V genes explain less than half of the discrepancy, and the remainder lacks a known reason. For this sample there are under 85,000 clones; 92% appear just once. The biggest ten clones account for 0.3% to 0.5% of the sample. Material: T cells isolated from PBMCs. The receptor source for this set is a human donor in good health.

The chain is built from TRBV25-1 and TRBJ1-4; D ambiguous. The CDR3 has 13 amino acids. With 7 bases removed from V and 5 bases from J, the gap between germline ends came to 11 bases. Germline loops: CDR1 MGHDK, CDR2 SYGVNS. CDR3 amino acids: CASIEGPNEKLFF. DNA of the CDR3: TGTGCCAGCATCGAGGGTCCCAATGAAAAACTGTTTTTT.

This rearrangement joins TRBV18 to TRBJ2-5; TRBD2 matches 11 bases. Per germline, CDR1 KGHSH and CDR2 LQKENI. V was clipped by 6 bases and J by 0 bases; unmatched bases: 6. This CDR3 has 16 amino acids. The CDR3 is CASSVLAGGHQETQYF. CDR3 nucleotides: TGTGCCAGCTCCGTGTTAGCGGGAGGGCACCAAGAGACCCAGTACTTC.

V usage is TRBV4-3 and J usage is TRBJ2-3, with D possibly being TRBD2 (6 bases). V lost 1 base and J lost 0, with 11 bases in between. Germline lookup yields CDR1 LGHNA and CDR2 YSLEER. The CDR3 runs 16 residues. The CDR3 region is CASSQGDWLSTDTQYF. CDR3 in DNA: TGCGCCAGCAGCCAAGGGGACTGGCTTAGCACAGATACGCAGTATTTT.

The genes are TRBV7-9 and TRBJ1-4, with 9 nucleotides matching TRBD1. The J segment lost 4 bases and the V segment lost 6 bases, leaving 9 bases of the junction unmatched. Germline assignment: CDR1 SEHNR and CDR2 FQNEAQ (reference sequence). The CDR3 consists of 16 residues. The CDR3 DNA reads as TGTGCCAGCAGACCGACAGGGGGAAAAGATAATGAAAAACTGTTTTTT. It translates to CASRPTGGKDNEKLFF.

This clone was detected only a few times. V gene TRBV7-8 combines with J gene TRBJ1-3, with 7 bases aligning to TRBD1. The length of the CDR3 is 15 residues. With V trimmed by 4 bases and J by 0 bases, 3 bases remained unmatched. The germline gives CDR1 SGHVS, CDR2 FQNEAQ. The chain's CDR3 is CASSWDSFSGNTIYF. The CDR3 nucleotides read TGTGCCAGCAGCTGGGACAGTTTCTCTGGAAACACCATATATTTT.

The chain employs TRBV11-3 and TRBJ1-4, with TRBD1 identical over 7 bases. The CDR3 length is 14 residues. J was trimmed by 5 bases and V by 5 bases; bases with no gene match: 5. From germline, CDR1 is SGHNT and CDR2 YENEEA. The CDR3 bases are TGTGCCAGCAGCCGGGACAGAGCAAATGAAAAACTGTTTTTT. Amino acid sequence: CASSRDRANEKLFF.

CDR3 DNA sequence: TGTGCCACCAGGAGCCTAGCGGGAGGAAGAAATGAGCAGTTCTTC. This translates into CATRSLAGGRNEQFF. This chain links TRBV15 with TRBJ2-1; 11 nucleotides agree with TRBD2. CDR1 is LNHNV, CDR2 YYDKDF, per germline (reference sequence). V lost 6 bases, J lost 7 bases, and 8 bases stayed unmatched. The CDR3 runs 15 residues.

V is TRBV30 and J is TRBJ1-2, with D possibly matching TRBD1 (5 bases). CDR3 length equals 13 residues. The V end lost 3 bases, the J end lost 1 base, and 9 bases lay between the germline ends. The germline gives CDR1 GTSNPN, CDR2 SVGIG (reference sequence). CDR3 nucleotide sequence: TGTGCCTGGAGGAGACAGCATAACTATGGCTACACCTTC. Encoded protein: CAWRRQHNYGYTF.

The CDR3 spells CASSLDSTYEQYF. In DNA, the CDR3 is TGTGCCAGCAGCTTAGACAGTACCTACGAGCAGTACTTC. This rearrangement joins TRBV11-3 to TRBJ2-7; D unresolved. With 0 bases removed from V and 2 bases from J, the gap between germline ends came to 5 bases. Germline V gene lookup returns CDR1 SGHNT and CDR2 YENEEA. CDR3 length equals 13 residues.